This T cell receptor beta chain was profiled in a study of blood T cell repertoires in COVID-19. Participants came from roughly 25 US areas, aged about 18 to 89 years. Self-reported history from a screening survey and questionnaire set each donor's cohort. Exposed study participants had met a COVID-19 case within 2 weeks before entry. This clone has just a few counts. V shed 0 bases and J 2 bases; nucleotides not matched to a gene: 6. CDR3 length: 16 residues. CDR1 and CDR2 (germline): SGHRS, YFSETQ. In the original analysis: Scientists estimated how many nucleated cells there were by amplifying reference gene primers. TCRdb keeps only in-frame clones here, not all; method: immunoSEQ multiplex PCR. V, J and clone size were drawn from that table, and D and trimming were deduced from the DNA. This sample has about 220,000 clones, with 90% found just once.

This sequence originates from a man aged 30-40 years who had been exposed to COVID-19. The sample consisted of PBMCs or T cells enriched from blood (not recorded which). The chain joins TRBV5-1 to TRBJ2-7, with 9 positions matching TRBD1. In DNA, the CDR3 is TGCGCCAGCAGCTTGGCCGGACAGGGGCCTGCCTACGAGCAGTACTTC. Translated: CASSLAGQGPAYEQYF.